This T cell receptor (beta chain) stems from a study of cytomegalovirus exposure and HLA in healthy donors. 13 Jbeta primers and 60 Vbeta primers were used for the PCR. Measured with immunoSEQ multiplex PCR; TCRdb has only the in-frame clones, and not every one. The table lists approximately 130,000 clones, roughly 84% of them singletons. V was clipped by 5 bases and J by 8 bases; unmatched bases: 4. Germline V gives CDR1 SGHDT, CDR2 YYEEEE. CDR3 length equals 14 residues. The TCR comes from a man in his fifties or sixties in good health and CMV-seronegative. The gene calls are TRBV5-6 and TRBJ2-1; 13 bases align to TRBD2. Sequencing was performed on PBMCs. The CDR3 here is CASSGLAGAHEQFF. The CDR3, as DNA: TGTGCCAGCAGTGGACTAGCGGGGGCACATGAGCAGTTCTTC. Filled out from reference TRBV5-6 and TRBJ2-1, the complete variable domain reads DAGVTQSPTHLIKTRGQQVTLRCSPKSGHDTVSWYQQALGQGPQFIFQYYEEEERQRGNFPDRFSGHQFPNYSSELNVNALLLGDSALYLCASSGLAGAHEQFFGPGTRLTVL.